This T cell receptor beta chain was documented in a study of identical twins. There were only healthy Caucasians among the donors. General study findings and limits: Excess sharing by twins proved weaker in beta out-of-frame sequences. A cross-sectional statistical analysis, not follow-up of the same donors, supported the conclusions.

With 5 bases removed from V and 1 base from J, the gap between germline ends came to 9 bases. The germline V gene has CDR1 SEHNR and CDR2 FQNEAQ (reference sequence). The CDR3 covers 13 residues. This clonotype was found many times. The target antigen is unknown. Each CDR3 protein gets one entry after TCRdb re-called the 5' RACE reads with MiXCR. The sample lists over 250,000 distinct CDR3 sequences, roughly 10% occurring once. These same data were also listed under a study on yellow fever vaccine responses in identical twins.

This TCR derives from a woman under 30 in good health. The chain employs TRBV7-9 and TRBJ2-7, with a tentative D call TRBD1 (6 bases). Sequenced: CD8+ T cells sorted from blood. The CDR3 DNA follows: TGTGCCAGCAGCCCTACAGGGTCCTACGAGCAGTACTTC. Protein: CASSPTGSYEQYF.